This T cell receptor (beta chain) originates from a study of Ad26.COV2.S vaccination and SARS-CoV-2 variants. Measured with immunoSEQ multiplex PCR; TCRdb has only the in-frame clones, and not every one. Here the sample spans roughly 300,000 clones, around 88% being singletons. This CDR3 comprises 16 residues. With V trimmed by 1 base and J by 7 bases, 10 bases remained unmatched. CDR1 SEHNR and CDR2 FQNEAQ come from the germline V gene (reference sequence). Stated treatment: approximately 18 received Ad26.COV2.S at low or high dose, single or two shots; 5 received placebo; per-sample allocation not given. It was on day 63 after the first vaccine or placebo injection that samples were taken.

This material consisted of peripheral blood, taken in a trial of Ad26.COV2.S vaccine versus placebo. The V call is TRBV7-9, the J call TRBJ2-1; 7 nucleotides align to TRBD2. This TCR derives from a person between 18 and 60 years old who received the Ad26.COV2.S COVID-19 vaccine or a placebo. The CDR3 reads CASSLVGGRAGNEQFF. The CDR3 DNA reads as TGTGCCAGCAGCTTAGTCGGGGGGAGGGCCGGTAATGAGCAGTTCTTC.